This entry is about one T cell receptor beta chain. This specimen comes from a study of T cell responses to AZD1222 COVID-19 vaccine. Only in-frame clones appear in the TCRdb table, and some are missing; sequencing was by immunoSEQ multiplex PCR. The data hold 180,000 or so clones, with 94% observed a single time. The CDR3 loop spans 15 amino acids. Germline V gene sequence: CDR1 LNHDA, CDR2 SQIVND (reference sequence). Trimming pared 5 bases from V and 0 bases from J, leaving 13 bases between. Sequenced here: peripheral blood, sampled on day 0 of AZD1222 vaccination. The chain joins TRBV19 to TRBJ1-1; D not resolved. The clonotype was recovered from an adult in good health. The chain's CDR3 is CASSFDSTMNTEAFF. CDR3 DNA: TGTGCCAGTAGTTTCGACTCTACCATGAACACTGAAGCTTTCTTT.